This TCR beta chain was profiled in a study of T-cell memory formation after mild COVID-19. TCRdb called the 5' RACE reads again in MiXCR, with one record for every CDR3 protein. The sample includes some 410,000 distinct CDR3 sequences, roughly a quarter of them seen just once. This clonotype was found a few times. Antigen: not known. The ends lost 3 bases at V and 5 bases at J; junction bases unmatched: 5. This CDR3 is 15 amino acids long. Study results and caveats: Later expanders leaned CD4+, whereas day 15 to 85 contracting clones were balanced CD4/CD8. The finding that pre-infection memory included some responding clones suggested that cross-reactive memory joined.

The sample consisted of PBMCs or a T cell subset sorted from them (not recorded which). The genes are TRBV12-3 or TRBV12-4 and TRBJ2-3, with 10 bases fitting TRBD2. This clonotype was obtained from an adult woman who had mild COVID-19 (a few samples of this study predate the infection). Cell type and time point are not known. CDR3 coding DNA: TGTGCCAGCAGTTTCTCTAGCGGGAGAGGAGATACGCAGTATTTT. Protein: CASSFSSGRGDTQYF.